The T cell receptor (beta chain) described here comes from a study of OX40 agonist ivuxolimab in advanced cancers. Study in general: Three patients, one with hepatocellular carcinoma and two with cutaneous melanoma, responded partially.

Clones were sequenced by immunoSEQ multiplex PCR, and TCRdb holds only the in-frame ones, with some missing. The sample has some 74,000 clones, approximately 85% seen once. The CDR3 has 14 amino acids. V shed 3 bases and J 9 bases; nucleotides not matched to a gene: 4. Looked up from germline, CDR1 is ENHRY and CDR2 is SYGVKD. Sequenced material: CD4+ or CD8+ T cells sorted from blood, taken in a trial of the OX40 agonist ivuxolimab. This rearrangement joins TRBV10-3 to TRBJ2-1; TRBD2 agrees at 11 bases. The source of this sequence is an adult with an advanced solid tumor such as melanoma, head and neck, liver or kidney cancer. CDR3 sequence: CAISDTSGGSEQFF. For the CDR3, the DNA is TGTGCCATCAGTGATACTAGCGGGGGTAGTGAGCAGTTCTTC.